This TCR beta chain was retrieved from a study of T cell changes during pregnancy in multiple sclerosis. Trimming left V 5 bases short and J 2 bases short, with 16 bases between. This CDR3 has 15 residues. Per the germline V gene, CDR1 is MNHEY and CDR2 is SVGAGI. The protocol was immunoSEQ multiplex PCR, while the TCRdb copy is restricted to in-frame clones and leaves out a portion. The data contain some 64,000 clones, about nine tenths of them singletons. This sequence was found in a female donor in good health, enrolled as a control in a pregnancy study. J is TRBJ2-7 and V is TRBV6-5; no clear D. The material sequenced was peripheral blood, taken in the first trimester of pregnancy. CDR3 loop: CASSPTMGRAYEQYF. The DNA of the CDR3 is TGTGCCAGCAGTCCGACCATGGGCAGAGCCTACGAGCAGTACTTC.